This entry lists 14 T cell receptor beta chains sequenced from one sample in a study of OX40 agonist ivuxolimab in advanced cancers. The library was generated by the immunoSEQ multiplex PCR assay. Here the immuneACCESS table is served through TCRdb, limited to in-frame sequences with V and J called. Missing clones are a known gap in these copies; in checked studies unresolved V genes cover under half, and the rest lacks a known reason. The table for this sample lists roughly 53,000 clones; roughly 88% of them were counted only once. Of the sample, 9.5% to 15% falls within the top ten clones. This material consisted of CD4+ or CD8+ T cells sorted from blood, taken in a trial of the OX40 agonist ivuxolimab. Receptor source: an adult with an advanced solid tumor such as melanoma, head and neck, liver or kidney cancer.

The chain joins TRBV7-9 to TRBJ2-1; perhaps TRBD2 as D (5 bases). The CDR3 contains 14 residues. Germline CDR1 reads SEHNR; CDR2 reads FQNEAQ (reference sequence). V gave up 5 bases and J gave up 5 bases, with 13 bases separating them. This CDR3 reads CASSDPGLNNEQFF. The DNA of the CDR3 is TGTGCCAGCAGCGACCCCGGACTCAACAATGAGCAGTTCTTC.

CDR3: CASSRPGGTDTQYF. DNA for the CDR3: TGTGCCAGCAGCCGTCCGGGGGGGACAGATACGCAGTATTTT. The chain recombines TRBV2 with TRBJ2-3; 8 positions agree with TRBD2. Trimming took 6 bases from V and 3 from J; bases not matched to a gene: 5. This CDR3 spans 14 amino acids. Germline values: CDR1 SNHLY, CDR2 FYNNEI.

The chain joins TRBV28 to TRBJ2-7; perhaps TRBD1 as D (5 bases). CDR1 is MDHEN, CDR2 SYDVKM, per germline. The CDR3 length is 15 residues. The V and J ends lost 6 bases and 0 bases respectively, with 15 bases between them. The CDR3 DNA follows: TGTGCCAGCAGCCCCGCACAGGCCCACTCCTACGAGCAGTACGTC. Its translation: CASSPAQAHSYEQYV.

CDR3 amino acids: CASSAAETQYF. The CDR3 bases are TGTGCCAGCAGTGCCGCGGAGACCCAGTACTTC. V and J are TRBV11-2 and TRBJ2-5; D is unresolved. Germline assignment: CDR1 SGHAT and CDR2 FQNNGV. The CDR3 length is 11 residues. V was pared by 6 bases and J by 5 bases, with 7 bases between.

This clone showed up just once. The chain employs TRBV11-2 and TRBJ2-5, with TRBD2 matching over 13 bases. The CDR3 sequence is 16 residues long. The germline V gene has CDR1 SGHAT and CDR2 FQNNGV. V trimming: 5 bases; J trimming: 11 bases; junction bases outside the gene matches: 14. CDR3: CASSLSRGTSGVEQYF. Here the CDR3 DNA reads TGTGCCAGCAGCCTCTCCCGGGGGACTAGCGGGGTAGAGCAGTACTTC.

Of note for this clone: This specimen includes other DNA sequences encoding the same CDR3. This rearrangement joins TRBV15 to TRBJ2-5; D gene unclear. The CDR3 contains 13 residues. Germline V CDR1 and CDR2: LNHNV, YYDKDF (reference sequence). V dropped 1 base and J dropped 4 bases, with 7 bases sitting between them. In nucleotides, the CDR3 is TGTGCCACCAGCAGAGCCTACCTAGAGACCCAGTACTTC. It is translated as CATSRAYLETQYF.

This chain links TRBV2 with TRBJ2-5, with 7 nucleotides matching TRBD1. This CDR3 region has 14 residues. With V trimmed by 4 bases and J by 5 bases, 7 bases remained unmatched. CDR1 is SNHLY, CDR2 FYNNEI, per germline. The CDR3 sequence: CASSVQGVEETQYF. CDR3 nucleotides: TGTGCCAGCAGTGTGCAGGGGGTTGAGGAGACCCAGTACTTC. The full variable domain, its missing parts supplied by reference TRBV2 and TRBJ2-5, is EPEVTQTPSHQVTQMGQEVILRCVPISNHLYFYWYRQILGQKVEFLVSFYNNEISEKSEIFDDQFSVERPDGSNFTLKIRSTKLEDSAMYFCASSVQGVEETQYFGPGTRLLVL.

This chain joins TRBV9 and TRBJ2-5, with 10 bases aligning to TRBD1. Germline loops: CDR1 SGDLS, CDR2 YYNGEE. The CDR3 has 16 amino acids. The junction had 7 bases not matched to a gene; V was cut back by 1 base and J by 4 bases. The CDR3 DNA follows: TGTGCCAGCAGCGTATCGACAGGGGGCAGTGGAGAGACCCAGTACTTC. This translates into CASSVSTGGSGETQYF.

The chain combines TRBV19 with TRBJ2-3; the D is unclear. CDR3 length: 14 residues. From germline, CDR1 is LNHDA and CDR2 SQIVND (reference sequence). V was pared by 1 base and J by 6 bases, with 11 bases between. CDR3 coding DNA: TGTGCCAGTAGTATAGCCGGATCCGGGGATACGCAGTATTTT. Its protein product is CASSIAGSGDTQYF.

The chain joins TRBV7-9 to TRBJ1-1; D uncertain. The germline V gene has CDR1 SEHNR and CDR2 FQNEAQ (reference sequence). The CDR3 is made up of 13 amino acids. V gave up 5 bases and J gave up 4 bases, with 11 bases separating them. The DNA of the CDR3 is TGTGCCAGCAGCCGCTCGGGCCCCACTGAAGCTTTCTTT. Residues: CASSRSGPTEAFF.

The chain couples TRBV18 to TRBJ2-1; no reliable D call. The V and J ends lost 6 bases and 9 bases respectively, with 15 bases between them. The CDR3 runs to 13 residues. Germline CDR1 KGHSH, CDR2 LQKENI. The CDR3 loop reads CASSPIAYGEQFF. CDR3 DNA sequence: TGTGCCAGCTCGCCAATAGCATACGGTGAGCAGTTCTTC.

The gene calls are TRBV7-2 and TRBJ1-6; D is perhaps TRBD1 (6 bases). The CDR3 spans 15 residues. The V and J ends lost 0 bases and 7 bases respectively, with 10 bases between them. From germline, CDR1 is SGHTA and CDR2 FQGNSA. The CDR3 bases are TGTGCCAGCAGCTTAGCGTGGCAGGGGAATTCACCCCTCCACTTT. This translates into CASSLAWQGNSPLHF.

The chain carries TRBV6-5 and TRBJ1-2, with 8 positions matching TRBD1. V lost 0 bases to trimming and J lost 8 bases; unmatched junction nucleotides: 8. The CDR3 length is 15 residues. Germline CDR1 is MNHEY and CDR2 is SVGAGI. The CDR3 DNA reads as TGTGCCAGCAGTTACTCCGGGACAGGCCGCGTCGGCTACACCTTC. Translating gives CASSYSGTGRVGYTF.

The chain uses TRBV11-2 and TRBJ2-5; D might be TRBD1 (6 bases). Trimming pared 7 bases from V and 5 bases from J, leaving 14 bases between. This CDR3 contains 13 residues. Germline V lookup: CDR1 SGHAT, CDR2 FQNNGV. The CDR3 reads CASTLGGSETQYF. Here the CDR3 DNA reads TGTGCCAGCACCCTAGGGGGTTCGGAGACCCAGTACTTC.